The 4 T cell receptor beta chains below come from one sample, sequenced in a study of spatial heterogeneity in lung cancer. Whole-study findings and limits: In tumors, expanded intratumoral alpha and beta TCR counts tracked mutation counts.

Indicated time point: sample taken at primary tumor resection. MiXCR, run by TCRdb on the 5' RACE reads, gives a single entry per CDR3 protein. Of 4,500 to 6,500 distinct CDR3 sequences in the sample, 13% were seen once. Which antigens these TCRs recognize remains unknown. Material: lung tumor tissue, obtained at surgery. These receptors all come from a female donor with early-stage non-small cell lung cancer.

CDR3 amino acids: CASSFTSRNEQFF. The CDR3 region has the DNA TGTGCCAGCAGCTTCACGTCTAGGAATGAGCAGTTCTTC. This sequence joins TRBV7-4 and TRBJ2-1, with D hard to call. The CDR3 contains 13 residues. Between the trimmed V and J ends, which lost 3 bases and 7 bases, there was a span of 10 bases. The V gene's germline CDR1 is SGHVT and CDR2 SQSDAQ.

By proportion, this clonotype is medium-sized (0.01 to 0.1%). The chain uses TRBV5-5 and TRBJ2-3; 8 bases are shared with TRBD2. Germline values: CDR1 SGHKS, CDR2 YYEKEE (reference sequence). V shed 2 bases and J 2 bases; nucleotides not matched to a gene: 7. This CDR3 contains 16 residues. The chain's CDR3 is CASSLGTSGNTDTQYF. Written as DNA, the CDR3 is TGTGCCAGCAGCTTAGGAACTAGCGGAAACACAGATACGCAGTATTTT.

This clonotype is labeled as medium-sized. CDR3 sequence: CASSRGRTASTGELFF. The CDR3 DNA reads TGTGCCAGCAGCCGGGGGCGGACAGCCAGCACCGGGGAGCTGTTTTTT. The chain couples TRBV11-2 to TRBJ2-2; either TRBD1 or TRBD2 may fit D (6 bases each). V dropped 5 bases and J dropped 4 bases, with 17 bases sitting between them. The CDR3 is 16 residues long. Germline V gene lookup returns CDR1 SGHAT and CDR2 FQNNGV.

CDR3 sequence: CSGIGGQETQYF. Here the CDR3 DNA reads TGCAGTGGCATAGGAGGGCAAGAGACCCAGTACTTC. The chain has TRBV20-1 and TRBJ2-5, with D possibly TRBD2 on 6 matching bases. Germline CDR1 is DFQATT and CDR2 is SNEGSKA (reference sequence). Trimming shortened V by 7 bases and J by 2 bases, and 11 bases separated the two germline ends. The CDR3 spans 12 residues.